A single sample gave rise to the 21 T cell receptor beta chains below, sequenced in a study of T cell repertoires in cytomegalovirus infection. TCRdb itself ran the reads through MiXCR, one entry per CDR3 protein. The table lists about 130,000 distinct CDR3 sequences, more than 20% of them singletons. The antigens for these receptors are not known. The sample comprised PBMCs, sequenced either directly or after in vitro stimulation (not recorded which). The source is a human donor in good health (CMV status not recorded). Some clones in this sample may be carry-over from other donors' samples.

This rearrangement joins TRBV27 to TRBJ2-3; 10 nucleotides line up with TRBD2. Trimming cost V 5 bases and J 4 bases; bases outside gene matches: 6. The V gene's germline CDR1 is MNHEY and CDR2 SMNVEV (reference sequence). This CDR3 is 15 amino acids long. The CDR3 region has the DNA TGTGCCAGCAGTCCCCTAGCGGGAGAGGCAGATACGCAGTATTTT. This translates into CASSPLAGEADTQYF.

V usage is TRBV15 and J usage is TRBJ1-3; TRBD1 might be the D (5 bases). CDR1 LNHNV and CDR2 YYDKDF come from the germline V gene (reference sequence). The CDR3 length is 14 residues. V lost 0 bases, J lost 4 bases, and 7 bases lay in between. The CDR3 DNA is TGTGCCACCAGCAGAGAAGACAGCGGAAACACCATATATTTT. It yields the protein CATSREDSGNTIYF.

At least ten counts were recorded for this clonotype. V and J are TRBV19 and TRBJ2-1; 8 nucleotides align to TRBD2. The CDR3 consists of 15 residues. Germline assignment: CDR1 LNHDA and CDR2 SQIVND (reference sequence). The J segment lost 6 bases and the V segment lost 10 bases, leaving 14 bases of the junction unmatched. The CDR3 region has the DNA TGTGCCACTGAAGGAAGAGTAGCGGGACCCAATGAGCAGTTCTTC. Its protein product is CATEGRVAGPNEQFF.

In its sample, this clonotype was seen many times. This chain uses TRBV27 with TRBJ2-1; 9 bases are a match to TRBD2. The CDR3 spans 13 residues. Germline V gene lookup returns CDR1 MNHEY and CDR2 SMNVEV (reference sequence). Trimming at V came to 6 bases and at J to 10 bases, leaving 7 bases not matched to a gene. The CDR3 protein is CASRPGLAVEQFF. In DNA form, the CDR3 reads TGTGCCAGCAGACCGGGACTAGCAGTGGAGCAGTTCTTC.

The V gene is TRBV4-1, the J gene TRBJ2-1, with 8 positions matching TRBD2. The germline V gene encodes CDR1 MGHRA and CDR2 YSYEKL. CDR3 length equals 16 residues. The J segment lost 9 bases and the V segment lost 5 bases, leaving 15 bases of the junction unmatched. CDR3 region: CASSSPLAGAGAEQFF. The CDR3 nucleotides are TGCGCCAGCAGCTCGCCCCTAGCGGGTGCCGGCGCTGAGCAGTTCTTC.

A remark on this clonotype: The junction and the germline gene differ at one end; a read error may be behind it. This rearrangement joins TRBV12-3 or TRBV12-4 to TRBJ2-5; D not resolved. The CDR3 spans 11 residues. The CDR3 here is CACSFAKTQYF. The CDR3 bases are TGTGCCTGCAGTTTCGCAAAGACCCAGTACTTC.

Many counts were recorded for this clonotype. The chain links TRBV10-3 to TRBJ2-1; 8 nucleotides agree with TRBD1. There are 14 residues in the CDR3. Looked up from germline, CDR1 is ENHRY and CDR2 is SYGVKD. V was pared by 6 bases and J by 5 bases, with 6 bases of the junction left unmatched. The CDR3 here is CAIRSGTGDNEQFF. Written as DNA, the CDR3 is TGTGCCATCAGGTCAGGGACAGGCGACAATGAGCAGTTCTTC.

A few counts support this clonotype. CDR3 in DNA: TGTGCCAGCAGTTTGTCTCTCGTAGTGTTTGACGAGCAGTACTTC. It codes for CASSLSLVVFDEQYF. This chain connects TRBV27 to TRBJ2-7; D remains unclear. The germline V gene encodes CDR1 MNHEY and CDR2 SMNVEV (reference sequence). The CDR3 loop spans 15 amino acids. The V end was cut by 3 bases, the J end by 5 bases, with 17 bases between.

The chain carries TRBV14 and TRBJ2-1, with TRBD2 identical over 9 bases. The germline V gene has CDR1 SGHDN and CDR2 FVKESK. The CDR3 has 17 amino acids. The V gene end was trimmed by 0 bases and the J gene end by 6 bases; junction bases not matched to a gene: 9. The CDR3 DNA is TGTGCCAGCAGCCAAGAAGGACGTCTAGCGGGAACCAATGAGCAGTTCTTC. Translation gives CASSQEGRLAGTNEQFF.

This clonotype occurred many times. The chain joins TRBV6-1 to TRBJ2-3; 10 bases match TRBD2. Germline V gene sequence: CDR1 MNHNS, CDR2 SASEGT. The CDR3 has 16 residues. The V segment lost 6 bases and the J segment 1 base; nucleotides outside the gene matches: 7. The DNA of the CDR3 is TGTGCCAGCAGAACCTTAGCGGGAGGCGGCACAGATACGCAGTATTTT. It translates to CASRTLAGGGTDTQYF.

This chain joins TRBV12-3 or TRBV12-4 and TRBJ2-7, with D perhaps matching TRBD2 (6 bases). V dropped 2 bases and J dropped 4 bases, with 15 bases sitting between them. The CDR3 length is 15 residues. CDR3 nucleotides: TGTGCCAGCAGTTTAAGAAGCGGGCAGAATTACGAGCAGTACGTC. It is translated as CASSLRSGQNYEQYV.

This clonotype appeared a few times. The CDR3 loop reads CASSYIAGYEQYV. In DNA form, the CDR3 reads TGTGCCAGCAGTTACATAGCGGGGTACGAGCAGTACGTC. The genes are TRBV6-1 and TRBJ2-7; 8 nucleotides align to TRBD2. The CDR3 extends over 13 amino acids. V shed 5 bases and J 4 bases; nucleotides not matched to a gene: 4. Germline-derived CDR1 and CDR2 are MNHNS and SASEGT.

The rearrangement joins TRBV5-1 to TRBJ1-4; TRBD1 is a possible D gene (6 bases). The CDR3 is 16 residues long. The germline V gene has CDR1 SGHRS and CDR2 YFSETQ. Trimming stripped 1 base from V and 2 bases from J, with 12 bases between. The CDR3 DNA follows: TGCGCCAGCAGCTTGCGACACACAGGGACTAATGAAAAACTGTTTTTT. Its protein is CASSLRHTGTNEKLFF. The full variable domain, with the rest looked up from reference TRBV5-1 and TRBJ1-4, is KAGVTQTPRYLIKTRGQQVTLSCSPISGHRSVSWYQQTPGQGLQFLFEYFSETQRNKGNFPGRFSGRQFSNSRSEMNVSTLELGDSALYLCASSLRHTGTNEKLFFGSGTQLSVL.

This clonotype was detected many times. The chain couples TRBV6-1 to TRBJ1-6; TRBD1 might be the D (6 bases). CDR1 is MNHNS, CDR2 SASEGT, per germline. Deletions cut 6 bases from V and 10 bases from J, with 19 bases between. This CDR3 contains 15 residues. The CDR3 nucleotides read TGTGCCAGCAGACCTGAAGGGGGGCGAAAGTCACCCCTCCACTTT. It specifies CASRPEGGRKSPLHF.

The chain recombines TRBV11-3 with TRBJ1-4; the D gene is possibly TRBD1 (5 bases). CDR1 is SGHNT and CDR2 is YENEEA in the germline V gene. The CDR3 has 15 residues. V shed 5 bases and J shed 8 bases, with 18 bases lying between them. This CDR3 is CASSPYRGKGEKLFF. CDR3 sequence (DNA): TGTGCCAGCAGCCCCTATAGGGGCAAGGGGGAAAAACTGTTTTTT.

This chain links TRBV7-2 with TRBJ2-1; a possible D gene is TRBD2 (6 bases). This CDR3 region has 14 residues. Germline CDR1 and CDR2: SGHTA and FQGNSA. V dropped 1 base and J dropped 8 bases, with 12 bases sitting between them. The CDR3 DNA is TGTGCCAGCAGCTTAGACGGGAGATTGGATGAGCAGTTCTTC. Translating gives CASSLDGRLDEQFF.

The chain uses TRBV20-1 and TRBJ1-2, with a possible D match to TRBD1 (5 bases). Germline CDR1 and CDR2: DFQATT and SNEGSKA (reference sequence). This CDR3 comprises 12 residues. V lost 8 bases and J lost 3, with 13 bases in between. CDR3 sequence reads: CSCGGADYGYTF. In DNA form, the CDR3 reads TGCAGTTGCGGAGGGGCGGACTATGGCTACACCTTC.

This clonotype has at least ten counts. V usage is TRBV7-2 and J usage is TRBJ2-1; 8 bases agree with TRBD2. This CDR3 is 17 amino acids long. Germline values: CDR1 SGHTA, CDR2 FQGNSA. V shed 4 bases, J shed 8 bases, and the junction held 16 bases outside the gene matches. CDR3 nucleotides: TGTGCCAGCAGCTCCTCTCCGGGACTAGTATTGGTGGATGAGCAGTTCTTC. Encoded protein: CASSSSPGLVLVDEQFF.

This clonotype has only a few counts. CDR3 loop: CASRGGGSTEAFF. The CDR3 DNA reads as TGTGCCAGCCGGGGGGGAGGAAGCACTGAAGCTTTCTTT. This sequence joins TRBV12-3 or TRBV12-4 and TRBJ1-1, with D maybe TRBD1 (5 bases). V was clipped by 8 bases and J by 4 bases, with 14 bases between them. The CDR3 spans 13 residues.

This clonotype was seen repeatedly, ten times or more. The J gene is TRBJ2-7, the V gene TRBV7-9, with D possibly being TRBD2 (6 bases). The V gene's germline CDR1 is SEHNR and CDR2 FQNEAQ (reference sequence). V gave up 0 bases and J gave up 6 bases, with 12 bases separating them. CDR3 length equals 14 residues. CDR3 bases: TGTGCCAGCAGCTTAGCGAGAGGACTACCCGAGCAGTACTTC. It codes for CASSLARGLPEQYF.

The sample holds many counts of this clonotype. This chain links TRBV7-2 with TRBJ2-7; TRBD1 matches at 7 bases. The germline CDR1 and CDR2 sequences are SGHTA and FQGNSA. V lost 4 bases to trimming and J lost 6 bases; unmatched junction nucleotides: 6. The CDR3 consists of 13 residues. The CDR3 region has the DNA TGTGCCAGCAGCTGGTCACAGGGGCTCGAGCAGTACTTC. It specifies CASSWSQGLEQYF. The whole variable domain, filled in from reference TRBV7-2 and TRBJ2-7, reads GAGVSQSPSNKVTEKGKDVELRCDPISGHTALYWYRQSLGQGLEFLIYFQGNSAPDKSGLPSDRFSAERTGGSVSTLTIQRTQQEDSAVYLCASSWSQGLEQYFGPGTRLTVT.